Each of the 11 T cell receptor beta chains below was sequenced from the same sample in a study of patients and donors after allogeneic stem cell transplantation (dated by TCRdb to the early 2020s). Receptor libraries were prepared by RT-PCR. The sample was run on a NextSeq 550. TCRdb took the public reads, trimmed them with fastp at Q25, ran MiXCR for clone calling and kept in-frame beta chains. Each record represents a unique CDR3 protein, reported with the most common genes and DNA among its rows. This sample lists about a million distinct CDR3 sequences; roughly 18% were detected once. Around 5.5% of the sample rests with the top ten. The sample comprised blood, either unsorted or a sorted T cell fraction (not recorded which). The receptors shown here come from a human donor who was either an allogeneic HSCT recipient or a stem cell or donor lymphocyte infusion donor (not recorded which). It is not recorded whose cells these are; they may come from a transplant donor.

This clonotype was seen more than once but under ten times. Compared with germline, one end of the junction differs, possibly owing to a read error. The rearrangement joins TRBV10-3 to TRBJ1-1; 10 bases map to TRBD1. The germline gives CDR1 ENHRY, CDR2 SYGVKD. The CDR3 loop spans 17 amino acids. CDR3 DNA: TGTGCCATCGGTGAGGGTGGGGACAGGGGTCATGCCACTGAAGCTTTCTTT. Its protein is CAIGEGGDRGHATEAFF.

This clonotype was detected a few times. This sequence joins TRBV2 and TRBJ2-5, with D unresolved. Trimming took 8 bases from V and 5 from J, leaving 18 bases between them. There are 14 residues in the CDR3. CDR1 is SNHLY, CDR2 FYNNEI, per germline. The CDR3 sequence is CASRQDPRWETQYF. The DNA of the CDR3 is TGTGCCAGCCGCCAGGACCCCCGTTGGGAGACCCAGTACTTC.

This chain uses TRBV5-5 with TRBJ1-6; D gene uncertain. Trimming shortened V by 0 bases and J by 16 bases, and 11 bases separated the two germline ends. The germline gives CDR1 SGHKS, CDR2 YYEKEE (reference sequence). The CDR3 spans 12 residues. The CDR3 spells CASSLEIGGLHF. The CDR3 DNA reads TGTGCCAGCAGCTTGGAGATTGGCGGGCTCCACTTT. Filled out from reference TRBV5-5 and TRBJ1-6, the complete variable domain reads DAGVTQSPTHLIKTRGQQVTLRCSPISGHKSVSWYQQVLGQGPQFIFQYYEKEERGRGNFPDRFSARQFPNYSSELNVNALLLGDSALYLCASSLEIGGLHFGNGTRLTVT.

There are many counts of this clonotype. This chain joins TRBV5-6 and TRBJ1-5; perhaps TRBD1 as D (5 bases). V lost 0 bases and J lost 6, with 13 bases in between. The length of the CDR3 is 15 residues. Germline V gives CDR1 SGHDT, CDR2 YYEEEE. CDR3 bases: TGTGCCAGCAGCTTGGGCGGTGCAGGGCTTCAGCCCCAGCATTTT. Residues: CASSLGGAGLQPQHF. Looking up the rest from reference TRBV5-6 and TRBJ1-5 gives the full variable domain: DAGVTQSPTHLIKTRGQQVTLRCSPKSGHDTVSWYQQALGQGPQFIFQYYEEEERQRGNFPDRFSGHQFPNYSSELNVNALLLGDSALYLCASSLGGAGLQPQHFGDGTRLSIL.

This clonotype has just a few counts. J is TRBJ1-2 and V is TRBV6-6; the match to TRBD1 covers 9 bases. Germline assignment: CDR1 MNHNY and CDR2 SVGAGI (reference sequence). Unmatched junction bases numbered 0, after V lost 4 bases and J lost 6 bases. The CDR3 totals 12 residues. The chain's CDR3 is CASSWDRDGYTF. CDR3 coding DNA: TGTGCCAGCAGTTGGGACAGGGATGGCTACACCTTC.

This clonotype was observed many times. V usage is TRBV11-2 and J usage is TRBJ1-6, with 7 bases that match TRBD1. V gave up 3 bases and J gave up 10 bases; unmatched junction bases: 6. Looked up from germline, CDR1 is SGHAT and CDR2 is FQNNGV. There are 14 residues in the CDR3. The DNA for the CDR3 is TGTGCCAGCAGCTTCACAGGGGTAGGGTCACCCCTCCACTTT. Protein: CASSFTGVGSPLHF.

In this sample, this clonotype turned up many times. The chain uses TRBV12-3 or TRBV12-4 and TRBJ1-5; tentative D call: TRBD1 (5 bases). The CDR3 contains 13 residues. Trimming took off 4 bases at V and 3 bases at J, with 7 bases between the two ends. The DNA for the CDR3 is TGTGCCAGCAGTTCGGGACTCAATCAGCCCCAGCATTTT. Its protein is CASSSGLNQPQHF.

The chain links TRBV6-1 to TRBJ2-1; D unclear. This CDR3 region has 17 residues. Trimming shortened V by 6 bases and J by 0 bases, and 18 bases separated the two germline ends. Germline values: CDR1 MNHNS, CDR2 SASEGT. CDR3 protein: CASRTTATPSSYNEQFF. CDR3 nucleotide sequence: TGTGCCAGCAGAACGACCGCTACCCCTAGCTCCTACAATGAGCAGTTCTTC.

The chain carries TRBV5-1 and TRBJ2-1, with 7 bases matching TRBD2. This CDR3 region has 14 residues. Germline lookup yields CDR1 SGHRS and CDR2 YFSETQ. The V gene end was trimmed by 0 bases and the J gene end by 8 bases; junction bases not matched to a gene: 5. In DNA form, the CDR3 reads TGCGCCAGCAGCTTGGTTTGGGGGAGGGATGAGCAGTTCTTC. Translating it yields CASSLVWGRDEQFF.

The chain has TRBV20-1 and TRBJ2-7; perhaps TRBD2 as D (5 bases). Trimming took off 0 bases at V and 6 bases at J, with 18 bases between the two ends. Germline V gene sequence: CDR1 DFQATT, CDR2 SNEGSKA (reference sequence). This CDR3 has 15 residues. CDR3 nucleotides: TGCAGTGCTAGAGATCTAAACGGGAAGGGATTCGAGCAGTACTTC. Translating it yields CSARDLNGKGFEQYF.

This clonotype was picked up a small number of times. The chain carries TRBV5-6 and TRBJ2-1, with D hard to call. V was cut by 3 bases and J by 4 bases, with 8 bases left in between. This CDR3 contains 13 residues. In germline, CDR1 is SGHDT, CDR2 YYEEEE. CDR3 protein: CASSSRPYNEQFF. For the CDR3, the DNA is TGTGCCAGCAGCTCCAGACCTTACAATGAGCAGTTCTTC. Full variable domain (missing parts from reference TRBV5-6 and TRBJ2-1): DAGVTQSPTHLIKTRGQQVTLRCSPKSGHDTVSWYQQALGQGPQFIFQYYEEEERQRGNFPDRFSGHQFPNYSSELNVNALLLGDSALYLCASSSRPYNEQFFGPGTRLTVL.